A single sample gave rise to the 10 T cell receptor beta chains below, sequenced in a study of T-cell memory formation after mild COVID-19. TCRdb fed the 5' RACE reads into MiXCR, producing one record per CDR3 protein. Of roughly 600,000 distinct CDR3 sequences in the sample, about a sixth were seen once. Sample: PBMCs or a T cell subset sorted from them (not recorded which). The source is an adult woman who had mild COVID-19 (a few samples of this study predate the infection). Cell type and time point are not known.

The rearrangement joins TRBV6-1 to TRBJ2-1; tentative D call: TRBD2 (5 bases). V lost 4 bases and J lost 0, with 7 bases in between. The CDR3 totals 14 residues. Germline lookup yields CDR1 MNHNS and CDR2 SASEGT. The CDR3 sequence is CASSVGSSYNEQFF. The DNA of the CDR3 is TGTGCCAGCAGTGTGGGGAGCTCCTACAATGAGCAGTTCTTC.

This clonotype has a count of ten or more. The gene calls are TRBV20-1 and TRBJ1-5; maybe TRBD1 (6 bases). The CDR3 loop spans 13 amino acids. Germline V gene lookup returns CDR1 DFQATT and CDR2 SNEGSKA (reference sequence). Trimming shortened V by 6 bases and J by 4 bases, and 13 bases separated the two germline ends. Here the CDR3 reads CSAEGQLNQPQHF. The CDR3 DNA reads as TGCAGTGCGGAAGGACAGTTAAATCAGCCCCAGCATTTT.

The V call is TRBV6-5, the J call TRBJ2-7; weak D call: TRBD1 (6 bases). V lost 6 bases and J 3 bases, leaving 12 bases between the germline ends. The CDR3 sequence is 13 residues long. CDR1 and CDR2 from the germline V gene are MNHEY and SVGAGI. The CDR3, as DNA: TGTGCCAGCAGCGACCGGACAGACTACGAGCAGTACTTC. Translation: CASSDRTDYEQYF.

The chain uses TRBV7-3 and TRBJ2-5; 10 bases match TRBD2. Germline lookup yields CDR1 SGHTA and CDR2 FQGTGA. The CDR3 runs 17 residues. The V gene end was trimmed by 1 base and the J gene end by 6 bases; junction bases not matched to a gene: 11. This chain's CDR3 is CASSLRTSGGAGQTQYF. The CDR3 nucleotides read TGTGCCAGCAGCTTAAGGACCAGCGGGGGGGCAGGGCAGACCCAGTACTTC.

The CDR3 DNA reads TGTGCCAGCTCACAAGACGGGCGGGATGGCTACACCTTC. Translation: CASSQDGRDGYTF. The genes are TRBV18 and TRBJ1-2; D uncertain. CDR1 is KGHSH, CDR2 LQKENI, per germline. CDR3 length equals 13 residues. The V end was cut by 4 bases, the J end by 6 bases, with 12 bases between. Complete variable domain (other parts from reference TRBV18 and TRBJ1-2): NAGVMQNPRHLVRRRGQEARLRCSPMKGHSHVYWYRQLPEEGLKFMVYLQKENIIDESGMPKERFSAEFPKEGPSILRIQQVVRGDSAAYFCASSQDGRDGYTFGSGTRLTVV.

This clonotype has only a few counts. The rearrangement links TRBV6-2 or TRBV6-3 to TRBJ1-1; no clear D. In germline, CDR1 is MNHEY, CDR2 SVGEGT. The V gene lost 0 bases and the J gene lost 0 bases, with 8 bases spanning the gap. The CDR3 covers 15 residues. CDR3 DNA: TGTGCCAGCAGTTACTCGCTAACTGTGAACACTGAAGCTTTCTTT. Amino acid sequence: CASSYSLTVNTEAFF.

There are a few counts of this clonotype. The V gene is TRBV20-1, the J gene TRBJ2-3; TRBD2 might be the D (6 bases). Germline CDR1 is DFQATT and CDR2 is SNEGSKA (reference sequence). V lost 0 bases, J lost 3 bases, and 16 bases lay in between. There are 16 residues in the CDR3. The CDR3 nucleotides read TGCAGTGCTAGAGATCGTAGATCAGGGAGGACAGATACGCAGTATTTT. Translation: CSARDRRSGRTDTQYF.

CDR3 in DNA: TGTGCCACCAGCAAAACGTACACAGATACGCAGTATTTT. Protein product: CATSKTYTDTQYF. The genes are TRBV15 and TRBJ2-3; no reliable D call. Germline lookup yields CDR1 LNHNV and CDR2 YYDKDF (reference sequence). The CDR3 contains 13 residues. V shed 4 bases and J shed 2 bases, with 7 bases lying between them.

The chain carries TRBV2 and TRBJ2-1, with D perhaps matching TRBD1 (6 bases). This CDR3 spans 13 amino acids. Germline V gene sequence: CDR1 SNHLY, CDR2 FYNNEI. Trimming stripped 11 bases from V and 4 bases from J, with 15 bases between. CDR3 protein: CAESGDKYNEQFF. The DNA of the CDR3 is TGTGCCGAAAGTGGGGACAAGTACAATGAGCAGTTCTTC.

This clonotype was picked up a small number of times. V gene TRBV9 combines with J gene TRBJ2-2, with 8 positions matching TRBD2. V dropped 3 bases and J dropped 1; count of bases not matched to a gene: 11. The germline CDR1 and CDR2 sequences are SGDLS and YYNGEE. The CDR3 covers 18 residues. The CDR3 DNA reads TGTGCCAGCAGCGGGGGTATGGGACTAGGGAAGAACACCGGGGAGCTGTTTTTT. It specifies CASSGGMGLGKNTGELFF.